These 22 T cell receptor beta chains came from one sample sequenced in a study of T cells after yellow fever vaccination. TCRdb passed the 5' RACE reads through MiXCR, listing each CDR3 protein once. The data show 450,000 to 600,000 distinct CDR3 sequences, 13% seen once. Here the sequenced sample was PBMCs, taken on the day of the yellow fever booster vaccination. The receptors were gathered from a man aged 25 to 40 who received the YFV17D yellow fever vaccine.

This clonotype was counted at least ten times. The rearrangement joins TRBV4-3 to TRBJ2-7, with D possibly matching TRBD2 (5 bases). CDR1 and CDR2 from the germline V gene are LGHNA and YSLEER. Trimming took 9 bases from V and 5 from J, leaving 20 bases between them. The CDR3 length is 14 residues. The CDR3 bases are TGCGCCAGGTTCCTATGTCTAGCCCCCGACGAGCAGTACTTC. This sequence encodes CARFLCLAPDEQYF.

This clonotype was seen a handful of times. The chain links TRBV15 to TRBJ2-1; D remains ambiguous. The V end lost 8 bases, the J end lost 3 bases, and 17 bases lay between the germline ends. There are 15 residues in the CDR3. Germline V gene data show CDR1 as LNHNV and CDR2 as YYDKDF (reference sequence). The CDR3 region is CATVGFGMNYNEQFF. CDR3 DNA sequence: TGTGCCACCGTGGGGTTTGGGATGAACTACAATGAGCAGTTCTTC. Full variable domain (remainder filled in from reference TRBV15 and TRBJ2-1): DAMVIQNPRYQVTQFGKPVTLSCSQTLNHNVMYWYQQKSSQAPKLLFHYYDKDFNNEADTPDNFQSRRPNTSFCFLDIRSPGLGDTAMYLCATVGFGMNYNEQFFGPGTRLTVL.

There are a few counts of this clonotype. In DNA, the CDR3 is TGCAGTGCTAGAGATTTCCGGACCTACGAGCAGTACTTC. It yields the protein CSARDFRTYEQYF. The rearrangement uses TRBV20-1 and TRBJ2-7; D is unclear. The germline V gene has CDR1 DFQATT and CDR2 SNEGSKA (reference sequence). The V gene lost 0 bases and the J gene lost 2 bases, with 8 bases spanning the gap. This CDR3 is 13 amino acids long.

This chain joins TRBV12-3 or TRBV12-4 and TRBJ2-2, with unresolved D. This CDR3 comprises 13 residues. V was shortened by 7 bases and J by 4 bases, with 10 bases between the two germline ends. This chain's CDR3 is CASTSVGTGELFF. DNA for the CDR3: TGTGCCAGCACCTCCGTGGGCACCGGGGAGCTGTTTTTT.

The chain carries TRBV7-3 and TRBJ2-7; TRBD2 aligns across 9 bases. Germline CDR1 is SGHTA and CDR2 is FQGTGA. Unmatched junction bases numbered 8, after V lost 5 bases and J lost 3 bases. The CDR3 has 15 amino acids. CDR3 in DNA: TGTGCCAGCAGCCTGGACCCTAGCGGGAACTACGAGCAGTACTTC. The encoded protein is CASSLDPSGNYEQYF.

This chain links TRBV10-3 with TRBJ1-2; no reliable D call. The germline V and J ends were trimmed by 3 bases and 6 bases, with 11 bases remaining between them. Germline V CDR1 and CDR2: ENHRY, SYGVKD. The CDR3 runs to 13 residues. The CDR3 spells CAISDGNLNGYTF. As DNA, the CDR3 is TGTGCCATCAGTGATGGGAATCTCAATGGCTACACCTTC.

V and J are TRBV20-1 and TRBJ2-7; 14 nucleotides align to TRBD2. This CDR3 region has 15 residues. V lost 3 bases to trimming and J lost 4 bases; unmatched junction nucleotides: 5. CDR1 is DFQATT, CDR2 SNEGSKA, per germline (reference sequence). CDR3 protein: CSASSGTSGSYEQYF. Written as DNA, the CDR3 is TGCAGTGCTAGCTCCGGGACTAGCGGGAGTTACGAGCAGTACTTC.

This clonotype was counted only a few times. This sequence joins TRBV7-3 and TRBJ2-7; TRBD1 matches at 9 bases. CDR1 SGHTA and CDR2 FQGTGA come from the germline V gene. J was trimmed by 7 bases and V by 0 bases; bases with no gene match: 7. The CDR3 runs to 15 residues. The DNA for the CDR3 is TGTGCCAGCAGCTTAACGGGGACAGGGACGGGGGAGCAGTACTTC. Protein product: CASSLTGTGTGEQYF.

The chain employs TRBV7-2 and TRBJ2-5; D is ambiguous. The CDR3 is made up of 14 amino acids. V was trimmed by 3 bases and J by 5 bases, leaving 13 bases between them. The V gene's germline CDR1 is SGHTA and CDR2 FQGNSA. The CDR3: CASSLSGEGETQYF. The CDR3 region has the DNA TGTGCCAGCAGCTTGTCTGGGGAAGGGGAGACCCAGTACTTC.

CDR3 amino acids: CASREEQPISYEQYF. Written as DNA, the CDR3 is TGTGCCAGCAGGGAGGAGCAGCCGATCTCCTACGAGCAGTACTTC. The rearrangement joins TRBV7-8 to TRBJ2-7; tentative D call: TRBD2 (5 bases). Germline CDR1 SGHVS, CDR2 FQNEAQ. The ends were cut back, 6 bases at V and 0 bases at J, with 15 bases in the middle. This CDR3 has 15 amino acids.

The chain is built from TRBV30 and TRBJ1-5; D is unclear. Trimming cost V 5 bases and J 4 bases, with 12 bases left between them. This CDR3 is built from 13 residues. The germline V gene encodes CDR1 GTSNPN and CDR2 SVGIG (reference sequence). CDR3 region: CAWGYGGNQPQHF. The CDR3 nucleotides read TGTGCCTGGGGGTATGGAGGGAATCAGCCCCAGCATTTT.

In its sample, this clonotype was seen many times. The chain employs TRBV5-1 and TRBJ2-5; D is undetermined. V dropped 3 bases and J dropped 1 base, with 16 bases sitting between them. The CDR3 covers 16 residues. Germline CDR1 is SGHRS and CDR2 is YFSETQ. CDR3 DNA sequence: TGCGCCAGCAGCTCGGGTGTTGGGCCGAGCCAAGAGACCCAGTACTTC. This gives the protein CASSSGVGPSQETQYF.

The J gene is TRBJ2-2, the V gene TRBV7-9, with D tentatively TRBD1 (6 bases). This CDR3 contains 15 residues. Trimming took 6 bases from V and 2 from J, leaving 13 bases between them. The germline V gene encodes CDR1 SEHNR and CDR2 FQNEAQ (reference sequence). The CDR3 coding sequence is TGTGCCAGCAGTTGTACAGGGTTTAACACCGGGGAGCTGTTTTTT. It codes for CASSCTGFNTGELFF.

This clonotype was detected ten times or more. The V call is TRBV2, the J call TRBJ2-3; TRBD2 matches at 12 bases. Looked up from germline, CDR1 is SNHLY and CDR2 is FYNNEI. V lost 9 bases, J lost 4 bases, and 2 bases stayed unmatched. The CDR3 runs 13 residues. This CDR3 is CASRTSGADTQYF. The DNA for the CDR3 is TGTGCCAGTCGGACTAGCGGGGCAGATACGCAGTATTTT. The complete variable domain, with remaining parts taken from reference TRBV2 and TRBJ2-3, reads EPEVTQTPSHQVTQMGQEVILRCVPISNHLYFYWYRQILGQKVEFLVSFYNNEISEKSEIFDDQFSVERPDGSNFTLKIRSTKLEDSAMYFCASRTSGADTQYFGPGTRLTVL.

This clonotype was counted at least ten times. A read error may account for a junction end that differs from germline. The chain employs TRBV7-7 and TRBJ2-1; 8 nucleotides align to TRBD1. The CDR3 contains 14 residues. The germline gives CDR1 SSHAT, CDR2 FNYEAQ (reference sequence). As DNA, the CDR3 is TGTGCTAGCAGCTCAAGACAGGGGCATAGTGAGCAGTTCTTC. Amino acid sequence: CASSSRQGHSEQFF.

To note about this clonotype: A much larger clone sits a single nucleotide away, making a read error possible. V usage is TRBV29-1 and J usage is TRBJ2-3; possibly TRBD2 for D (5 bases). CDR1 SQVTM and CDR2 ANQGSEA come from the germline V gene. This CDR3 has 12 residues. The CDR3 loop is CSIRETTETQYF. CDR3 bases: TGCAGCATTAGGGAGACCACAGAAACGCAGTATTTT.

The CDR3 here is CASRERATNTGELFF. In DNA form, the CDR3 reads TGTGCCAGCAGGGAGCGGGCGACGAACACCGGGGAGCTGTTTTTT. The V gene is TRBV6-1, the J gene TRBJ2-2, with D possibly being TRBD2 (6 bases). Germline V gives CDR1 MNHNS, CDR2 SASEGT. There are 15 residues in the CDR3. The V gene lost 6 bases and the J gene lost 0 bases, with 11 bases spanning the gap.

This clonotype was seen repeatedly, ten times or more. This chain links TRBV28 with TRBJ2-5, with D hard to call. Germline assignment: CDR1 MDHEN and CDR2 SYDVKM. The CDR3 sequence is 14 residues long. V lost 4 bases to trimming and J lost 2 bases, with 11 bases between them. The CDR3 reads CASSWPGVQETQYF. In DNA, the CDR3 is TGTGCCAGCAGTTGGCCGGGCGTACAAGAGACCCAGTACTTC.

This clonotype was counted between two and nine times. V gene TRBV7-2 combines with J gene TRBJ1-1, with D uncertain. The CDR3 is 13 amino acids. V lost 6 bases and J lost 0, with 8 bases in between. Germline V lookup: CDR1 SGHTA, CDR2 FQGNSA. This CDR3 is CASRFGVNTEAFF. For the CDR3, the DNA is TGTGCCAGCAGGTTTGGGGTGAACACTGAAGCTTTCTTT.

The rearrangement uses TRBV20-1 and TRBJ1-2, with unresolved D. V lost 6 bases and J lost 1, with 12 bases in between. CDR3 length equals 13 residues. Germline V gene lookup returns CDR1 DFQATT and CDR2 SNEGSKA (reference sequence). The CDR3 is CSALDGINYGYTF. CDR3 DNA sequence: TGCAGTGCCTTAGACGGAATTAACTATGGCTACACCTTC.

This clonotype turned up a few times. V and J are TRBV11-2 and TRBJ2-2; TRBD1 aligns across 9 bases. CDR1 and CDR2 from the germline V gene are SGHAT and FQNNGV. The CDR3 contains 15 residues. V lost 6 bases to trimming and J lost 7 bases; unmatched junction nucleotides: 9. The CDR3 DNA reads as TGTGCCAGCAGGATAGGGACAGGGAGAGTCGGGGAGCTGTTTTTT. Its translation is CASRIGTGRVGELFF. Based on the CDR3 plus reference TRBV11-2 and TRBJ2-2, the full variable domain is EAGVAQSPRYKIIEKRQSVAFWCNPISGHATLYWYQQILGQGPKLLIQFQNNGVVDDSQLPKDRFSAERLKGVDSTLKIQPAKLEDSAVYLCASRIGTGRVGELFFGEGSRLTVL.

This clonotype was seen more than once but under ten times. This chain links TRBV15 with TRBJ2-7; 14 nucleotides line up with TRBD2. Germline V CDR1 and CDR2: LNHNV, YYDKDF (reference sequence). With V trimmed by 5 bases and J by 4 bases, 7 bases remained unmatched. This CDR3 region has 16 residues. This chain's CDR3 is CATSLGGLAGVYEQYF. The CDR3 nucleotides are TGTGCCACCAGCCTGGGGGGACTAGCGGGAGTTTACGAGCAGTACTTC. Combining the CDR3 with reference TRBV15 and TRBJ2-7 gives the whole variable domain DAMVIQNPRYQVTQFGKPVTLSCSQTLNHNVMYWYQQKSSQAPKLLFHYYDKDFNNEADTPDNFQSRRPNTSFCFLDIRSPGLGDTAMYLCATSLGGLAGVYEQYFGPGTRLTVT.